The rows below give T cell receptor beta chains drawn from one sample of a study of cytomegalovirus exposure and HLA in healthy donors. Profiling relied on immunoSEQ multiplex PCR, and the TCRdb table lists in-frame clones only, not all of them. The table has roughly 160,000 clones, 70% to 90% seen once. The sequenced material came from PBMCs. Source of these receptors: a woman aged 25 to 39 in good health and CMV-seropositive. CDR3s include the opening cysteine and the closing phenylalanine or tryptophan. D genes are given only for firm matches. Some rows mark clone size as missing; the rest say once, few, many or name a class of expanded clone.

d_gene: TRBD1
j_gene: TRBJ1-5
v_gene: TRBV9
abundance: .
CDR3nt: TGTGCCAGTGGAGGGGGCTATAGCAATCAGCCCCAGCATTTT
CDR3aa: CASGGGYSNQPQHF

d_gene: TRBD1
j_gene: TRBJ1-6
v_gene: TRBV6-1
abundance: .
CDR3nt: TGTGCCAGCAGGGTCCGGGACAGGGAGAATTCACCCCTCCACTTT
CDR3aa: CASRVRDRENSPLHF

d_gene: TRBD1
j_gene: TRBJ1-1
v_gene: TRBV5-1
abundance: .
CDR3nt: TGCGCCAGCAGCTTGCAGGGGGCCGTGGGAACTGAAGCTTTCTTT
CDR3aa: CASSLQGAVGTEAFF

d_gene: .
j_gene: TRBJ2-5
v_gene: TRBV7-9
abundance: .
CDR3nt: TGTGCCAGCAGCTCAGACAGATTGCAGTACTTC
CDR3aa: CASSSDRLQYF

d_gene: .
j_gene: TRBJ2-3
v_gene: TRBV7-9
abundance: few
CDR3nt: TGTGCCAGCAGCTTATATGCGGACACAGATACGCAGTATTTT
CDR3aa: CASSLYADTDTQYF

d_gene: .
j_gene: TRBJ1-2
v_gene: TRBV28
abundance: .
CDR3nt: TGTGCCAGCAGTTCCCACAGGGTGACCTATGGCTACACCTTC
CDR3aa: CASSSHRVTYGYTF

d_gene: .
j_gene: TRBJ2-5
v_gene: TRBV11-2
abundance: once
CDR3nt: TGTGCCAGCAGCTCCTCGGGACAAGAGACCCAGTACTTC
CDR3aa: CASSSSGQETQYF

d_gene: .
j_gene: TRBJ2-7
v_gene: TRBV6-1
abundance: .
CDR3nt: TGTGCCAGCAGTGTACTACAGGGATCCTACGAGCAGTACTTC
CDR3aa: CASSVLQGSYEQYF

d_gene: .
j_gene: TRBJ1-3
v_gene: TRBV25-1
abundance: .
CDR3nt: TGTGCCAGCAGTGAACGGACTCACGGAAACACCATATATTTT
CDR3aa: CASSERTHGNTIYF

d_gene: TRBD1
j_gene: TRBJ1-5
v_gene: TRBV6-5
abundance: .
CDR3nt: TGTGCCAGCAGTTGGTACAGGGGGATTCAGCCCCAGCATTTT
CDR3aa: CASSWYRGIQPQHF

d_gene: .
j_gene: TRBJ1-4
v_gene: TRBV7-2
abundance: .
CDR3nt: TGTGCCAGCAGCGCCAGTAACAGTGAAAAACTGTTTTTT
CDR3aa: CASSASNSEKLFF

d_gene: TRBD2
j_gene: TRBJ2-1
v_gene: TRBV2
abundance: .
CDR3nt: TGTGCCAGCAGTGCTAGCGGGGCGCGAACCCGGCAGTTCTTC
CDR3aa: CASSASGARTRQFF

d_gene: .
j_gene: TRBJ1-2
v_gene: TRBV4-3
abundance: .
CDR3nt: TGCGCCAGCAGCCAAGATCCCGGGCGGGGCTATGGCTACACCTTC
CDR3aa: CASSQDPGRGYGYTF

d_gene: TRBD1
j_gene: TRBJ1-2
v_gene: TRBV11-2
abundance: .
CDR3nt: TGTGCCAGCAGCTTAGACGACAGGGAGATCTATGGCTACACCTTC
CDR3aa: CASSLDDREIYGYTF

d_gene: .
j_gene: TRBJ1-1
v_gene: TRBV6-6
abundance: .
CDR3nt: TGTGCCAGCAGTTACGAGGGAGGCACTGAAGCTTTCTTT
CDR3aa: CASSYEGGTEAFF

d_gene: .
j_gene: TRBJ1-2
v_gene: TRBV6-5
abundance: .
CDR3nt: TGTGCCAGCAGTTACTTTCCGCAGGCCTATGGCTACACCTTC
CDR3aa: CASSYFPQAYGYTF

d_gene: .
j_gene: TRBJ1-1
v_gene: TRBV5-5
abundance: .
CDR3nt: TGTGCCAGCAGCTTATTAGCTGGGGCCACTGAAGCTTTCTTT
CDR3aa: CASSLLAGATEAFF

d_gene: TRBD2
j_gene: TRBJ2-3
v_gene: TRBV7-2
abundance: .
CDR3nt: TGTGCCAGCAGCCCCACCCCGGGGGGGCCAAGGACAGATACGCAGTATTTT
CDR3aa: CASSPTPGGPRTDTQYF

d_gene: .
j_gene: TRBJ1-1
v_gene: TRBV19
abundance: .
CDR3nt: TGTGCCAGTAGTATGTCGATCCAGACTGAAGCTTTCTTT
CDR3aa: CASSMSIQTEAFF

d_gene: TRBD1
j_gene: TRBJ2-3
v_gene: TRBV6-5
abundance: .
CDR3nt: TGTGCCAGCAGGGACAGGGGAGGGGTTGTGGATACGCAGTATTTT
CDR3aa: CASRDRGGVVDTQYF

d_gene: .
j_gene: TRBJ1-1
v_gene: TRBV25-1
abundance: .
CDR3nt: TGTGCCAGCAGTGATATACGGCAGGCGGAAGCTTTCTTT
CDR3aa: CASSDIRQAEAFF

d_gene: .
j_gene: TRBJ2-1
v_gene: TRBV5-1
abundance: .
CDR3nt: TGCGCCAGCAGCTCGGGTTACAATGAGCAGTTCTTC
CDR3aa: CASSSGYNEQFF

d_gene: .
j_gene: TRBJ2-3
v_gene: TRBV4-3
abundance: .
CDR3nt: TGCGCCAGCAGCCAAGATCCAACTGCTGGAGATACGCAGTATTTT
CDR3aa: CASSQDPTAGDTQYF

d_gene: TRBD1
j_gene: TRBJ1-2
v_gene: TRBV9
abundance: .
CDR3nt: TGTGCCAGCTCACCGGGACAGACTCTCTATGGCTACACCTTC
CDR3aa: CASSPGQTLYGYTF

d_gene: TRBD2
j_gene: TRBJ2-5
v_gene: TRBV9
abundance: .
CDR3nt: TGTGCCAGCAGCGTAATAGCGGGGGGGGAGCAGTACTTC
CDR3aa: CASSVIAGGEQYF

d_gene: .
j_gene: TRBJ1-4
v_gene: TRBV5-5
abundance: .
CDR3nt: TGTGCCAGCAGCCCGATCGGGGACGCGGGGGAAAAACTGTTTTTT
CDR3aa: CASSPIGDAGEKLFF

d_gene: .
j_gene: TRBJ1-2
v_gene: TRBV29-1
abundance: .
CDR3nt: TGCAGCGTTACGGAAGGAGGCAGAATTAACTATGGCTACACCTTC
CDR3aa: CSVTEGGRINYGYTF

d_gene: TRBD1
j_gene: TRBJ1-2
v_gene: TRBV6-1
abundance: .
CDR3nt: TGTGCCAGCAGTGAAGGTACAGGGGGCAGCCTATATGGCTACACCTTC
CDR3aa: CASSEGTGGSLYGYTF

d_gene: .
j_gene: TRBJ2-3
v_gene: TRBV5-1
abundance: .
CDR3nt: TGCGCCAGCAGCTTGGGGCAGGGGATAGGAGATACGCAGTATTTT
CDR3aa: CASSLGQGIGDTQYF